The rows below give T cell receptor beta chains drawn from one sample of a study of shared T cell receptors in the human thymus. Assay: immunoSEQ multiplex PCR; the TCRdb copy retains only in-frame clones and omits some. The table records hundreds of thousands of clones, approximately 88% of them present only once. The same sample was also studied in work on human thymus T cells.

Sequencing used thymocytes. All receptors derive from a boy under two years old with a congenital heart defect. Each CDR3 is given with its conserved first and last residue. A D gene is named only where the DNA matches it firmly. Clone size, where shown, is once, few, many, or a class for clones that have expanded.

J: TRBJ2-1
D: NA
size: NA
V: TRBV20-1
CDR3: CSATSADEQFF
DNA: TGCAGTGCTACCTCTGCGGATGAGCAGTTCTTC

J: TRBJ2-7
D: TRBD2
size: NA
V: TRBV28
CDR3: CASTLGPGLVPYEQYF
DNA: TGTGCCAGCACCCTCGGGCCGGGACTAGTGCCCTACGAGCAGTACTTC

J: TRBJ2-1
D: TRBD2
size: NA
V: TRBV2
CDR3: CASSFSGRANEQFF
DNA: TGTGCCAGCAGTTTTAGCGGGAGGGCCAATGAGCAGTTCTTC

J: TRBJ2-3
D: NA
size: NA
V: TRBV4-1
CDR3: CASSQDLFSVMDTQYF
DNA: TGCGCCAGCAGCCAAGATCTATTTTCGGTTATGGATACGCAGTATTTT

J: TRBJ1-3
D: TRBD1
size: NA
V: TRBV6-6
CDR3: CASRYRGRRLNTIYF
DNA: TGTGCCAGCAGATACAGGGGGCGCAGGTTGAACACCATATATTTT

J: TRBJ2-1
D: NA
size: NA
V: TRBV5-6
CDR3: CASSLSDEQFF
DNA: TGTGCCAGCAGCTTGTCAGATGAGCAGTTCTTC

J: TRBJ2-1
D: TRBD2
size: NA
V: TRBV4-3
CDR3: CASSQARTSPDNEQFF
DNA: TGCGCCAGCAGCCAGGCGAGGACTAGCCCAGACAATGAGCAGTTCTTC

J: TRBJ1-4
D: NA
size: NA
V: TRBV4-2
CDR3: CASSRRQLNEKLFF
DNA: TGTGCCAGCAGCCGACGACAACTCAATGAAAAACTGTTTTTT

J: TRBJ2-7
D: NA
size: NA
V: TRBV14
CDR3: CASSQDRVPYEQYF
DNA: TGTGCCAGCAGCCAGGACAGAGTCCCCTACGAGCAGTACTTC

J: TRBJ2-2
D: NA
size: NA
V: TRBV19
CDR3: CASSISGMPGELFF
DNA: TGTGCCAGTAGTATCTCGGGGATGCCCGGGGAGCTGTTTTTT

J: TRBJ1-2
D: NA
size: NA
V: TRBV7-9
CDR3: CASRIDGGVYGYTF
DNA: TGTGCCAGCAGAATTGACGGAGGTGTCTATGGCTACACCTTC

J: TRBJ2-5
D: NA
size: NA
V: TRBV4-2
CDR3: CASSQVASVQETQYF
DNA: TGTGCCAGCAGCCAAGTGGCTAGCGTACAGGAGACCCAGTACTTC

J: TRBJ2-6
D: NA
size: NA
V: TRBV11-2
CDR3: CASSPTHGGTSGANVLTF
DNA: TGTGCCAGCAGCCCCACGCACGGAGGGACGAGTGGGGCCAACGTCCTGACTTTC

J: TRBJ2-1
D: NA
size: once
V: TRBV14
CDR3: CASSRTDILEQFF
DNA: TGTGCCAGCAGCCGGACTGACATCTTAGAGCAGTTCTTC

J: TRBJ2-6
D: NA
size: NA
V: TRBV28
CDR3: CASSLFEDWRDSGANVLTF
DNA: TGTGCCAGCAGTTTATTTGAAGATTGGCGGGACTCTGGGGCCAACGTCCTGACTTTC

J: TRBJ2-1
D: NA
size: NA
V: TRBV7-6
CDR3: CAVASSYNEQFF
DNA: TGTGCCGTAGCGAGCTCCTACAATGAGCAGTTCTTC

J: TRBJ2-1
D: NA
size: NA
V: TRBV10-3
CDR3: CAISESGFCEQFF
DNA: TGTGCCATCAGTGAGTCCGGGTTTTGTGAGCAGTTCTTC

J: TRBJ2-1
D: TRBD2
size: NA
V: TRBV30
CDR3: CAWSPRLTSGSTHNEQFF
DNA: TGTGCCTGGAGTCCACGCTTAACTAGCGGGAGTACCCACAATGAGCAGTTCTTC

J: TRBJ2-5
D: TRBD2
size: NA
V: TRBV7-2
CDR3: CASSSVGLAGGRETQYF
DNA: TGTGCCAGCAGCTCGGTAGGACTAGCGGGGGGAAGAGAGACCCAGTACTTC

J: TRBJ2-7
D: TRBD1
size: once
V: TRBV7-9
CDR3: CASSLEVGTGGREQYF
DNA: TGTGCCAGCAGCTTAGAAGTAGGGACAGGGGGCCGGGAGCAGTACTTC

J: TRBJ2-7
D: TRBD2
size: NA
V: TRBV28
CDR3: CASSPAGGRGRTYEQYF
DNA: TGTGCCAGCAGTCCCGCCGGCGGGAGGGGCAGAACCTACGAGCAGTACTTC

J: TRBJ2-7
D: NA
size: NA
V: TRBV21-1
CDR3: CASSKERSPADEQYF
DNA: TGTGCCAGCAGCAAAGAGAGGAGCCCCGCCGACGAGCAGTACTTC

J: TRBJ2-7
D: NA
size: NA
V: TRBV27
CDR3: CASSLYGFWEDSYEQYF
DNA: TGTGCCAGCAGTTTGTACGGGTTTTGGGAGGATTCCTACGAGCAGTACTTC

J: TRBJ2-5
D: NA
size: NA
V: TRBV6-5
CDR3: CASSYSGQETQYF
DNA: TGTGCCAGCAGTTACTCCGGCCAAGAGACCCAGTACTTC

J: TRBJ2-1
D: TRBD2
size: NA
V: TRBV7-2
CDR3: CASSSRGGEHLYNEQFF
DNA: TGTGCCAGCAGCTCTCGGGGGGGCGAACACCTCTACAATGAGCAGTTCTTC

J: TRBJ1-5
D: NA
size: NA
V: TRBV6-5
CDR3: CASGRGRQPQHF
DNA: TGTGCCAGTGGGAGGGGGAGGCAGCCCCAGCATTTT

J: TRBJ2-2
D: NA
size: NA
V: TRBV27
CDR3: CASSSTFVGRNTGELFF
DNA: TGTGCCAGCAGTTCTACCTTTGTCGGGAGGAACACCGGGGAGCTGTTTTTT

J: TRBJ2-3
D: TRBD2
size: NA
V: TRBV2
CDR3: CASSRKGTSGSTDTQYF
DNA: TGTGCCAGCAGTCGAAAGGGGACTAGCGGTAGCACAGATACGCAGTATTTT

J: TRBJ2-5
D: NA
size: NA
V: TRBV23-1
CDR3: CASSQSFDRRQETQYF
DNA: TGCGCCAGCAGTCAATCTTTCGACAGGCGGCAAGAGACCCAGTACTTC

J: TRBJ2-5
D: NA
size: once
V: TRBV27
CDR3: CASSRGEGRQETQYF
DNA: TGTGCCAGCAGTAGGGGGGAGGGCCGGCAAGAGACCCAGTACTTC

J: TRBJ1-5
D: TRBD1
size: once
V: TRBV6-1
CDR3: CASSESGQGGQPQHF
DNA: TGTGCCAGCAGTGAAAGTGGACAGGGGGGGCAGCCCCAGCATTTT

J: TRBJ1-2
D: TRBD1
size: once
V: TRBV11-3
CDR3: CASSPTGQEFNYGYTF
DNA: TGTGCCAGCAGCCCTACAGGACAGGAGTTTAACTATGGCTACACCTTC

J: TRBJ2-3
D: NA
size: NA
V: TRBV10-2
CDR3: CASSERTWDTQYF
DNA: TGCGCCAGCAGTGAGAGGACTTGGGATACGCAGTATTTT